This T cell receptor (beta chain) was obtained from a study of blood T cells in healthy people across ages. At the level of the study: Template switching captured about one barcoded beta molecule per two T cells.

Next came a second PCR, run for roughly 6 to 11 cycles, which used a sample-barcoded 5' primer along with a J-beta primer mix. Researchers report that a template-switch adaptor with 12 random nucleotides tagged each cDNA molecule. TCRdb independently ran MiXCR on the 5' RACE reads; one entry per CDR3 protein. The table has hundreds of thousands of distinct CDR3 sequences, roughly 50% seen once. Extraction yielded at least 5 micrograms of total RNA per sample. The trim removed 0 bases at V and 6 bases at J, leaving 8 bases unmatched. This CDR3 has 16 residues. Germline CDR1 SGDLS, CDR2 YYNGEE. The source of this sequence is a woman aged 60-75 years in good health. What was sequenced was blood. The chain employs TRBV9 and TRBJ2-4, with 8 bases matching TRBD2. The CDR3 DNA follows: TGTGCCAGCAGCGTAGGAGCGGGAGTGAGGGCAAACATTCAGTACTTC. It is translated as CASSVGAGVRANIQYF.